The clone carrying this T cell receptor beta chain was observed a handful of times. This record comes from a study of blood T cells in healthy people across ages. The authors ran a second PCR of roughly 6 to 12 cycles using a sample-barcoded 5' primer and a J-beta primer mix. TCRdb analysed the 5' RACE reads with MiXCR anew, one entry per CDR3 protein. The sample carries about 1.8 million distinct CDR3 sequences, around half recorded once. In germline, CDR1 is SNHLY, CDR2 FYNNEI. CDR3 size: 16 residues. V lost 2 bases, J lost 6 bases, and 17 bases lay in between. Input material: blood. This TCR was sampled from a woman aged 40-49 years in good health. This chain links TRBV2 with TRBJ2-1; tentatively, D is TRBD2 (7 bases). The CDR3 sequence is CASSEPRGGAVNEQFF. The CDR3 region has the DNA TGTGCCAGCAGTGAACCTCGAGGGGGGGCCGTCAATGAGCAGTTCTTC.